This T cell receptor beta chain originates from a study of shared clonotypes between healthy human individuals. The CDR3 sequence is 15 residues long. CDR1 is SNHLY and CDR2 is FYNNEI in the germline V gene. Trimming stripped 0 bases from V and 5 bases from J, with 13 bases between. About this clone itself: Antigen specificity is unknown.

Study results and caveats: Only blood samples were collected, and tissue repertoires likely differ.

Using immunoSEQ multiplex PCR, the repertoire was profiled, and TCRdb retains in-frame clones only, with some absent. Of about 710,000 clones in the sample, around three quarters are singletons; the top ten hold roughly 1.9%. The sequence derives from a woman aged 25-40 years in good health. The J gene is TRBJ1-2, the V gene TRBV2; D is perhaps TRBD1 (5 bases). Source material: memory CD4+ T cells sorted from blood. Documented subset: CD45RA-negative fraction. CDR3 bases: TGTGCCAGCAGTGAAGCGGCACAGGCCCTATATGGCTACACCTTC. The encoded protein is CASSEAAQALYGYTF.